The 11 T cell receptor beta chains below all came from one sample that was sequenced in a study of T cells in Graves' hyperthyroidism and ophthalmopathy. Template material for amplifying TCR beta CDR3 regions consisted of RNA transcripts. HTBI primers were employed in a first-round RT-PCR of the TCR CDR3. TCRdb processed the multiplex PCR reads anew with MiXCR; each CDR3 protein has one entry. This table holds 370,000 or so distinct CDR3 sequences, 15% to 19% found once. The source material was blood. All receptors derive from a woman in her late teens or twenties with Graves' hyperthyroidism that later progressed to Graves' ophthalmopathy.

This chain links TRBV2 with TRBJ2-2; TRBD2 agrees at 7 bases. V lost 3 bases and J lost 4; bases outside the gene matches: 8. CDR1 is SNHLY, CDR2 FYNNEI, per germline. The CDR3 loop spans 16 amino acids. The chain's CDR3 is CASSEVGGSTTGELFF. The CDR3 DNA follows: TGTGCCAGCAGTGAGGTGGGCGGGAGTACCACCGGGGAGCTGTTTTTT.

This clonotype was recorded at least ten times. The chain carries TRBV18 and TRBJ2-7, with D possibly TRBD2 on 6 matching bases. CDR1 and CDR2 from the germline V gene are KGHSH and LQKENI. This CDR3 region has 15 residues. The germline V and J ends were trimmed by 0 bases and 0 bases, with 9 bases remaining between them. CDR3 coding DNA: TGTGCCAGCTCACCACCGGGGACTGTCTCCTACGAGCAGTACTTC. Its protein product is CASSPPGTVSYEQYF.

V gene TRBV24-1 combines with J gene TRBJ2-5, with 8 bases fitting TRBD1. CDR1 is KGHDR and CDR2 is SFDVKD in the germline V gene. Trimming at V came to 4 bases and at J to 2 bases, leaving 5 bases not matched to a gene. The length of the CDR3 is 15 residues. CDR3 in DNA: TGTGCCACCAGTGAAGCCGGGACAGGTCAAGAGACCCAGTACTTC. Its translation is CATSEAGTGQETQYF.

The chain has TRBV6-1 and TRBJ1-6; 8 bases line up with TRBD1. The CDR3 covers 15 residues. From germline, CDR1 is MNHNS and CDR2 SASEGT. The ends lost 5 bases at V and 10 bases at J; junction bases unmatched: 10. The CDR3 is CASSLRGQGDSPLHF. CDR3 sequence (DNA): TGTGCCAGCAGTCTACGTGGACAGGGCGACTCACCCCTCCACTTT.

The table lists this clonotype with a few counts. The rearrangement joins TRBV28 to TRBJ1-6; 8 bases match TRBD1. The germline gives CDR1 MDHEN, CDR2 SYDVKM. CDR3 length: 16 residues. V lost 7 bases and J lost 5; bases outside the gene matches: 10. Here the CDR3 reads CASTNPGQANNSPLHF. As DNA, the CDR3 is TGTGCCAGCACCAACCCGGGACAGGCTAATAATTCACCCCTCCACTTT.

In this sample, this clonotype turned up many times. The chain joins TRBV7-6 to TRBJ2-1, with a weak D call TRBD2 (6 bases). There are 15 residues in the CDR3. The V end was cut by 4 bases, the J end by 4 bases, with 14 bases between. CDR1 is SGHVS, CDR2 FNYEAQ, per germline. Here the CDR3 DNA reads TGTGCCAGCAGCTCCGGAGGGTCAAGGTACAATGAGCAGTTCTTC. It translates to CASSSGGSRYNEQFF.

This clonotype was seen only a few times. The CDR3 is CASATGRYSNQPQHF. DNA for the CDR3: TGTGCCAGTGCAACGGGTAGATATAGCAATCAGCCCCAGCATTTT. The chain combines TRBV19 with TRBJ1-5; unclear D gene. The germline CDR1 and CDR2 sequences are LNHDA and SQIVND (reference sequence). Trimming took 8 bases from V and 0 from J, leaving 14 bases between them. This CDR3 has 15 amino acids.

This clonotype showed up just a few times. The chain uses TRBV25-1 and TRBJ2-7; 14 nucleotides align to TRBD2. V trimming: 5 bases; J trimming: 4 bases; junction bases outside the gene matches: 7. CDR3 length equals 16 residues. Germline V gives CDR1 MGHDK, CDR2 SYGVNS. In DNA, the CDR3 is TGTGCCAGCAGTACCCTCGGACTAGCGGGAGGATACGAGCAGTACTTC. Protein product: CASSTLGLAGGYEQYF.

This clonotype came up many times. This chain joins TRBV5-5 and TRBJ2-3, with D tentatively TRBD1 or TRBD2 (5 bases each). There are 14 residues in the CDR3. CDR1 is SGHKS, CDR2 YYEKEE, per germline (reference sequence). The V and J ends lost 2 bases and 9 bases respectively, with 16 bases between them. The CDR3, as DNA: TGTGCCAGCAGCTTCGGGACGTATAGTGGAACGCAGTATTTT. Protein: CASSFGTYSGTQYF.

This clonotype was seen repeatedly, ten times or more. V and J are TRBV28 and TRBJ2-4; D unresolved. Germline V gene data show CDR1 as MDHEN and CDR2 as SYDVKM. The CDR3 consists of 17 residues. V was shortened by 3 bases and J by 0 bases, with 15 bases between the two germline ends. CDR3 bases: TGTGCCAGCAGTTTTAGAGGACCTGACTTAGCCAAAAACATTCAGTACTTC. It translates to CASSFRGPDLAKNIQYF.

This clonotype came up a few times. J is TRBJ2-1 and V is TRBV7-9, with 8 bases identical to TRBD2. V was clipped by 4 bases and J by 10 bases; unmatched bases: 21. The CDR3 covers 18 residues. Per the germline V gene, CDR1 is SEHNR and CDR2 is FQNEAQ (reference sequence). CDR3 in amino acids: CASSSADSPGLGLFEQFF. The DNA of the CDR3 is TGTGCCAGCAGCTCCGCGGACAGTCCGGGACTAGGTCTCTTCGAGCAGTTCTTC.